These 27 T cell receptor beta chains originate from one sample sequenced in a study of T cell responses to AZD1222 COVID-19 vaccine. Here immunoSEQ multiplex PCR was the method, and the copy in TCRdb shows in-frame clones only, minus some. This table has 150,000 to 190,000 clones, around nine tenths appearing once. The input for sequencing was peripheral blood, taken 28 days after the second AZD1222 dose. The receptors derive from an adult who received the AZD1222 COVID-19 vaccine.

This clone was recorded once. The rearrangement links TRBV19 to TRBJ1-1; no clear D. Germline CDR1 is LNHDA and CDR2 is SQIVND (reference sequence). The CDR3 contains 13 residues. The germline V and J ends were trimmed by 5 bases and 1 base, with 8 bases remaining between them. In DNA, the CDR3 is TGTGCCAGTAGTCGACTCCGGAACACTGAAGCTTTCTTT. It yields the protein CASSRLRNTEAFF.

This chain joins TRBV10-3 and TRBJ2-3; D unclear. V was trimmed by 3 bases and J by 0 bases, leaving 13 bases between them. The CDR3 is made up of 16 amino acids. The germline V gene has CDR1 ENHRY and CDR2 SYGVKD. The CDR3 DNA reads TGTGCCATCAGTGACGGCCCCTACTCTAGCACAGATACGCAGTATTTT. Its translation is CAISDGPYSSTDTQYF.

This sequence joins TRBV27 and TRBJ1-1; 8 nucleotides match TRBD1. Germline trimming cut 1 base from V and 5 bases from J; bases unmatched to any gene: 9. Per the germline V gene, CDR1 is MNHEY and CDR2 is SMNVEV (reference sequence). This CDR3 has 16 residues. The CDR3 DNA is TGTGCCAGCAGTTTATACCCACAGGGGGGGAATACTGAAGCTTTCTTT. This encodes CASSLYPQGGNTEAFF.

V and J are TRBV18 and TRBJ2-2; D gene ambiguous. Germline V gives CDR1 KGHSH, CDR2 LQKENI. The CDR3 totals 14 residues. The germline V and J ends were trimmed by 4 bases and 4 bases, with 10 bases remaining between them. The CDR3 sequence is CASSQGWGTGELFF. For the CDR3, the DNA is TGTGCCAGCTCACAAGGATGGGGCACCGGGGAGCTGTTTTTT.

The chain is built from TRBV6-1 and TRBJ1-1, with D maybe TRBD1 (5 bases). In germline, CDR1 is MNHNS, CDR2 SASEGT. The CDR3 loop spans 14 amino acids. V dropped 1 base and J dropped 3 bases, with 9 bases sitting between them. The CDR3 nucleotides read TGTGCCAGCAGTGAAGTAGGAGGGGACACTGAAGCTTTCTTT. It specifies CASSEVGGDTEAFF.

V and J are TRBV3-1 (or the pseudogene TRBV3-2) and TRBJ1-3, with D perhaps TRBD1 (5 bases). The CDR3 is 17 residues long. V was trimmed by 0 bases and J by 5 bases, leaving 17 bases between them. Germline CDR1 LGHDT, CDR2 YNNKEL (reference sequence). CDR3 region: CASSQDILGGARNTIYF. CDR3 bases: TGTGCCAGCAGCCAAGATATCTTGGGAGGGGCGAGAAACACCATATATTTT.

This chain uses TRBV6-8 with TRBJ2-1; D ambiguous. V was pared by 7 bases and J by 0 bases, with 10 bases between. The CDR3 totals 14 residues. Germline CDR1 and CDR2: MNHGY and SAAAGT. In nucleotides, the CDR3 is TGTGCCAGCAACCCAGAGAGCTCCTACAATGAGCAGTTCTTC. Amino acid sequence: CASNPESSYNEQFF.

This clone came up once. The chain uses TRBV6-5 and TRBJ2-1; TRBD2 matches at 8 bases. Trimming took 6 bases from V and 0 from J; bases not matched to a gene: 4. Germline lookup yields CDR1 MNHEY and CDR2 SVGAGI. CDR3 size: 15 residues. The CDR3 here is CASRQAGASYNEQFF. The DNA for the CDR3 is TGTGCCAGCAGACAAGCGGGAGCCTCCTACAATGAGCAGTTCTTC.

V gene TRBV7-2 combines with J gene TRBJ1-1, with 9 bases that match TRBD1. V was clipped by 6 bases and J by 3 bases; unmatched bases: 5. This CDR3 spans 14 amino acids. The germline CDR1 and CDR2 sequences are SGHTA and FQGNSA. CDR3 bases: TGTGCCAGCAGTCGGGACAGGGTCGACACTGAAGCTTTCTTT. It codes for CASSRDRVDTEAFF. The full variable domain, with the rest looked up from reference TRBV7-2 and TRBJ1-1, is GAGVSQSPSNKVTEKGKDVELRCDPISGHTALYWYRQSLGQGLEFLIYFQGNSAPDKSGLPSDRFSAERTGGSVSTLTIQRTQQEDSAVYLCASSRDRVDTEAFFGQGTRLTVV.

V and J are TRBV5-1 and TRBJ2-5, with D perhaps being TRBD1 or TRBD2 (5 bases each). The CDR3 has 13 residues. Germline V gene lookup returns CDR1 SGHRS and CDR2 YFSETQ. V shed 5 bases and J shed 5 bases, with 13 bases lying between them. In DNA, the CDR3 is TGCGCCAGCAGTCGCCAGGGAGAGGAGACCCAGTACTTC. This sequence encodes CASSRQGEETQYF.

The gene calls are TRBV12-5 and TRBJ1-3, with unresolved D. CDR1 is LGHNT, CDR2 FRNRAP, per germline. The CDR3 spans 19 residues. V was pared by 1 base and J by 2 bases, with 21 bases between. In DNA, the CDR3 is TGTGCTAGTGGTTTGGCCACTGCTTCGGGCGATAATACTGGAAACACCATATATTTT. Translating it yields CASGLATASGDNTGNTIYF. Full variable domain (remainder filled in from reference TRBV12-5 and TRBJ1-3): DARVTQTPRHKVTEMGQEVTMRCQPILGHNTVFWYRQTMMQGLELLAYFRNRAPLDDSGMPKDRFSAEMPDATLATLKIQPSEPRDSAVYFCASGLATASGDNTGNTIYFGEGSWLTVV.

J is TRBJ1-1 and V is TRBV7-9; possible D gene TRBD1, 5 bases. The CDR3 contains 14 residues. From germline, CDR1 is SEHNR and CDR2 FQNEAQ (reference sequence). Trimming left V 5 bases short and J 3 bases short, with 13 bases between. The CDR3: CASSAGTVDTEAFF. DNA of the CDR3: TGTGCCAGCAGCGCCGGGACGGTGGACACTGAAGCTTTCTTT.

V usage is TRBV7-2 and J usage is TRBJ1-5; TRBD1 matches 10 bases. Germline V lookup: CDR1 SGHTA, CDR2 FQGNSA. CDR3 length: 14 amino acids. V lost 4 bases, J lost 6 bases, and 3 bases stayed unmatched. The CDR3 here is CASSSRQGAQPQHF. The CDR3 nucleotides are TGTGCCAGCAGCTCTCGACAGGGGGCTCAGCCCCAGCATTTT.

The chain uses TRBV21-1 and TRBJ1-5; the DNA was not compared with TRBD1, the D call given in the table. TRBV21-1 is reported as a pseudogene. There are 17 residues in the CDR3. DNA of the CDR3: TGTGCCAGCAGCACCCGAATGGACAGGTCGGGCAATCAGCCCCAGCATTTT. Its translation is CASSTRMDRSGNQPQHF.

This chain uses TRBV6-4 with TRBJ1-6; 8 bases are shared with TRBD1. Germline V gives CDR1 MRHNA, CDR2 SNTAGT. The V gene end was trimmed by 6 bases and the J gene end by 9 bases; junction bases not matched to a gene: 7. This CDR3 is built from 14 residues. CDR3 sequence (DNA): TGTGCCAGCAGGATACGCAGGGGGCTTTCACCCCTCCACTTT. Its translation is CASRIRRGLSPLHF.

J is TRBJ2-7 and V is TRBV18, with 7 nucleotides matching TRBD1. V shed 3 bases and J 1 base; nucleotides not matched to a gene: 3. The V gene's germline CDR1 is KGHSH and CDR2 LQKENI. The CDR3 extends over 14 amino acids. Here the CDR3 reads CASSPRQGSYEQYF. The DNA of the CDR3 is TGTGCCAGCTCACCCAGACAGGGTTCCTACGAGCAGTACTTC.

The table lists this clone with a count of one. This chain joins TRBV5-1 and TRBJ2-5, with 9 bases that match TRBD2. The germline gives CDR1 SGHRS, CDR2 YFSETQ. V was clipped by 4 bases and J by 2 bases; unmatched bases: 6. CDR3 length: 15 amino acids. CDR3 sequence: CASSKGLAVQETQYF. CDR3 coding DNA: TGCGCCAGCAGCAAGGGACTAGCAGTTCAAGAGACCCAGTACTTC.

The chain recombines TRBV5-1 with TRBJ1-1; D ambiguous. The CDR3 is 16 residues long. Germline V gene sequence: CDR1 SGHRS, CDR2 YFSETQ. Deletions cut 0 bases from V and 2 bases from J, with 14 bases between. The DNA of the CDR3 is TGCGCCAGCAGCTTGGGAACGGCGTCGCCCAACACTGAAGCTTTCTTT. It encodes CASSLGTASPNTEAFF.

The gene calls are TRBV14 and TRBJ1-3; D not resolved. The V gene's germline CDR1 is SGHDN and CDR2 FVKESK. The CDR3 loop spans 11 amino acids. Trimming removed 5 bases at V and 4 bases at J, with 3 bases between. CDR3 bases: TGTGCCAGCAGCATAGGAAACACCATATATTTT. Encoded protein: CASSIGNTIYF.

The V gene is TRBV7-6, the J gene TRBJ1-2; possible D gene TRBD1, 5 bases. V was cut by 8 bases and J by 8 bases, with 12 bases left in between. The germline V gene encodes CDR1 SGHVS and CDR2 FNYEAQ. The CDR3 totals 11 residues. The CDR3 loop is CASWGKMGYTF. As DNA, the CDR3 is TGTGCCAGCTGGGGGAAAATGGGCTACACCTTC.

This chain uses TRBV27 with TRBJ2-5; 12 bases align to TRBD2. With V trimmed by 5 bases and J by 4 bases, 8 bases remained unmatched. This CDR3 has 16 residues. Germline CDR1 MNHEY, CDR2 SMNVEV (reference sequence). DNA of the CDR3: TGTGCCAGCAGTCCCCGAGGACTAGCGGGGTTAGAGACCCAGTACTTC. Its translation is CASSPRGLAGLETQYF.

The chain combines TRBV30 with TRBJ2-3; 7 bases map to TRBD2. V lost 1 base, J lost 0 bases, and 4 bases stayed unmatched. Germline-derived CDR1 and CDR2 are GTSNPN and SVGIG (reference sequence). This CDR3 has 15 amino acids. The CDR3 region is CAWSESGLSTDTQYF. The CDR3 nucleotides read TGTGCCTGGAGTGAGTCGGGACTAAGCACAGATACGCAGTATTTT.

The V gene is TRBV4-1, the J gene TRBJ2-2; D perhaps matches TRBD1 (5 bases). CDR3 length: 16 residues. V was trimmed by 2 bases and J by 6 bases, leaving 16 bases between them. Germline V gene data show CDR1 as MGHRA and CDR2 as YSYEKL. The DNA of the CDR3 is TGCGCCAGCAGCCAAATGGGAATGCAGGGATCCGGGGAGCTGTTTTTT. It yields the protein CASSQMGMQGSGELFF.

This clone occurred many times. The chain uses TRBV7-3 and TRBJ2-7, with TRBD1 matching over 8 bases. V was pared by 4 bases and J by 6 bases, with 5 bases of the junction left unmatched. This CDR3 region has 13 residues. CDR1 is SGHTA, CDR2 FQGTGA, per germline. CDR3 bases: TGTGCCAGCAGCTCCGAGACAGGGGCCGAGCAGTACTTC. Translated: CASSSETGAEQYF. Together with reference TRBV7-3 and TRBJ2-7, the CDR3 gives the full variable domain: GAGVSQTPSNKVTEKGKYVELRCDPISGHTALYWYRQSLGQGPEFLIYFQGTGAADDSGLPNDRFFAVRPEGSVSTLKIQRTERGDSAVYLCASSSETGAEQYFGPGTRLTVT.

The chain uses TRBV6-5 and TRBJ1-5, with D perhaps TRBD1 (6 bases). This CDR3 region has 16 residues. Germline-derived CDR1 and CDR2 are MNHEY and SVGAGI. V shed 0 bases and J shed 4 bases, with 13 bases lying between them. CDR3: CASSYSGASGNQPQHF. The CDR3 DNA is TGTGCCAGCAGTTACTCGGGGGCATCGGGTAATCAGCCCCAGCATTTT.

The gene calls are TRBV5-1 and TRBJ1-1; 8 positions agree with TRBD1. Germline V gene lookup returns CDR1 SGHRS and CDR2 YFSETQ. The CDR3 extends over 14 amino acids. V lost 4 bases and J lost 1; bases outside the gene matches: 3. The CDR3 protein is CASSRGQGNTEAFF. The CDR3 region has the DNA TGCGCCAGCAGCCGCGGACAGGGGAACACTGAAGCTTTCTTT.

The rearrangement joins TRBV18 to TRBJ1-1, with 9 bases matching TRBD1. CDR3 length: 13 residues. Germline-derived CDR1 and CDR2 are KGHSH and LQKENI. Germline trimming cut 4 bases from V and 4 bases from J; bases unmatched to any gene: 1. The CDR3 DNA reads as TGTGCCAGCTCACGGGACAGGGTCACTGAAGCTTTCTTT. This codes for CASSRDRVTEAFF. The variable domain in full, with the rest retrieved from reference TRBV18 and TRBJ1-1, is NAGVMQNPRHLVRRRGQEARLRCSPMKGHSHVYWYRQLPEEGLKFMVYLQKENIIDESGMPKERFSAEFPKEGPSILRIQQVVRGDSAAYFCASSRDRVTEAFFGQGTRLTVV.